Shown below are 32 T cell receptor beta chains from a single sample sequenced in a study of identical twins (dated by TCRdb to the mid-2010s). Libraries were prepared through 5' RACE. The sequencer listed for this sample is Illumina HiSeq 2000. TCRdb took the public reads, trimmed them with fastp at Q25, ran MiXCR for clone calling and kept in-frame beta chains. CDR3 protein duplicates are merged, each entry listing the most common genes and DNA. Across this sample there are about 920,000 distinct CDR3 sequences, with roughly an eighth seen only once. In total, the top ten clones hold 1.5% to 2% of the sample. This sample also belongs to another study, concerning yellow fever vaccine responses in identical twins.

Sequences were obtained from PBMCs. All receptors derive from a woman between 18 and 29 years old in good health.

This clonotype was seen only a few times. This chain uses TRBV4-1 with TRBJ1-5, with D perhaps matching TRBD1 (5 bases). Germline values: CDR1 MGHRA, CDR2 YSYEKL. CDR3 length equals 15 residues. V was cut by 0 bases and J by 4 bases, with 10 bases left in between. The CDR3 spells CASSQETGENQPQHF. The CDR3 DNA is TGCGCCAGCAGCCAAGAGACGGGGGAAAATCAGCCCCAGCATTTT.

This clonotype was detected a few times. The chain employs TRBV7-6 and TRBJ2-2, with D tentatively TRBD2 (6 bases). Looked up from germline, CDR1 is SGHVS and CDR2 is FNYEAQ. The V end lost 0 bases, the J end lost 5 bases, and 10 bases lay between the germline ends. The CDR3 totals 15 residues. CDR3 residues: CASSLAPGVTGELFF. CDR3 nucleotide sequence: TGTGCCAGCAGCTTAGCTCCGGGAGTGACCGGGGAGCTGTTTTTT.

In this sample, this clonotype turned up a few times. J is TRBJ2-5 and V is TRBV7-7, with TRBD2 matching over 9 bases. CDR3 size: 16 residues. With V trimmed by 1 base and J by 5 bases, 8 bases remained unmatched. Germline values: CDR1 SSHAT, CDR2 FNYEAQ (reference sequence). CDR3 residues: CASSLVLAGDSETQYF. CDR3 nucleotide sequence: TGTGCCAGCAGCTTAGTATTAGCGGGAGATTCCGAGACCCAGTACTTC.

This clonotype appeared many times. V and J are TRBV5-1 and TRBJ2-2; no firm D call. The CDR3 runs to 15 residues. Germline lookup yields CDR1 SGHRS and CDR2 YFSETQ. The V end was cut by 0 bases, the J end by 0 bases, with 6 bases between. The CDR3 DNA is TGCGCCAGCAGCTTGGAAGCACCGAACACCGGGGAGCTGTTTTTT. Its protein is CASSLEAPNTGELFF.

The chain is built from TRBV20-1 and TRBJ1-2, with D perhaps TRBD1 (6 bases). Trimming pared 3 bases from V and 0 bases from J, leaving 17 bases between. This CDR3 spans 16 amino acids. The germline V gene encodes CDR1 DFQATT and CDR2 SNEGSKA (reference sequence). The CDR3 spells CSASANGRGANYGYTF. The CDR3 coding sequence is TGCAGTGCTAGCGCGAATGGCAGGGGCGCTAACTATGGCTACACCTTC.

This clonotype turned up a few times. The CDR3 reads CASSAVGAGVTNTQYF. CDR3 bases: TGCGCCAGCAGCGCGGTAGGGGCGGGGGTTACGAATACGCAGTATTTT. V gene TRBV5-1 combines with J gene TRBJ2-3, with 7 nucleotides matching TRBD2. The CDR3 spans 16 residues. Unmatched junction bases numbered 15, after V lost 4 bases and J lost 7 bases. Germline-derived CDR1 and CDR2 are SGHRS and YFSETQ.

The chain employs TRBV9 and TRBJ2-3; 14 bases are shared with TRBD2. CDR1 and CDR2 from the germline V gene are SGDLS and YYNGEE. Trimming cost V 0 bases and J 3 bases; bases outside gene matches: 0. The CDR3 consists of 16 residues. The CDR3 sequence is CASSVGLAGGTDTQYF. In nucleotides, the CDR3 is TGTGCCAGCAGCGTAGGACTAGCGGGGGGGACAGATACGCAGTATTTT.

This clonotype was detected a few times. V and J are TRBV13 and TRBJ2-3; D call uncertain. The CDR3 is 16 amino acids. V was pared by 4 bases and J by 2 bases, with 16 bases between. Per germline, CDR1 PRHDT and CDR2 FYEKMQ (reference sequence). The CDR3 coding sequence is TGTGCCAGCAGCTCCGGCCGAAACGCTCCCACAGATACGCAGTATTTT. This codes for CASSSGRNAPTDTQYF.

This chain uses TRBV6-1 with TRBJ1-1, with a weak D call TRBD1 (6 bases). This CDR3 contains 14 residues. V lost 6 bases to trimming and J lost 4 bases, with 15 bases between them. CDR1 and CDR2 (germline): MNHNS, SASEGT. Here the CDR3 DNA reads TGTGCCAGCAGCCGACAGGCACCCCCCACTGAAGCTTTCTTT. This translates into CASSRQAPPTEAFF.

The chain has TRBV20-1 and TRBJ2-5; unclear D gene. The CDR3 totals 13 residues. Germline CDR1 DFQATT, CDR2 SNEGSKA (reference sequence). V lost 4 bases, J lost 4 bases, and 13 bases lay in between. The CDR3 here is CSATFWAAETQYF. Written as DNA, the CDR3 is TGCAGTGCTACCTTTTGGGCAGCAGAGACCCAGTACTTC.

The chain uses TRBV12-3 or TRBV12-4 and TRBJ2-1; TRBD2 matches at 7 bases. With 7 bases clipped from V and 7 bases from J, the junction kept 7 bases outside the gene matches. CDR3 length: 13 residues. The CDR3 here is CASNQDGRNEQFF. The CDR3, as DNA: TGTGCCAGCAACCAGGACGGGAGGAATGAGCAGTTCTTC.

The chain is built from TRBV12-3 or TRBV12-4 and TRBJ2-1; 8 bases fit TRBD2. The CDR3 consists of 16 residues. V trimming: 6 bases; J trimming: 3 bases; junction bases outside the gene matches: 10. The CDR3 region is CASRPGAGGYYNEQFF. CDR3 sequence (DNA): TGTGCCAGCAGGCCTGGGGCGGGAGGATACTACAATGAGCAGTTCTTC.

This clonotype was counted at least ten times. The genes are TRBV12-3 or TRBV12-4 and TRBJ2-2, with TRBD2 matching 7 bases. The length of the CDR3 is 13 residues. The junction had 8 bases not matched to a gene; V was cut back by 10 bases and J by 6 bases. In DNA form, the CDR3 reads TGTGCCATCAAAAGGGGAGGGCCCGGGGAGCTGTTTTTT. It is translated as CAIKRGGPGELFF.

This clonotype was seen more than once but under ten times. The chain carries TRBV6-1 and TRBJ2-5; no definite D call. Germline V lookup: CDR1 MNHNS, CDR2 SASEGT. V lost 8 bases to trimming and J lost 5 bases, with 24 bases between them. This CDR3 has 16 residues. This CDR3 is CASRRARSWAVETQYF. The CDR3 coding sequence is TGTGCCAGCCGAAGGGCGAGGTCTTGGGCAGTGGAGACCCAGTACTTC.

This clonotype showed up just a few times. This chain connects TRBV10-3 to TRBJ1-6, with a weak D call TRBD1 (6 bases). Looked up from germline, CDR1 is ENHRY and CDR2 is SYGVKD. The CDR3 covers 14 residues. V was clipped by 7 bases and J by 8 bases, with 15 bases between them. The CDR3: CAINGRGVDSPLHF. In nucleotides, the CDR3 is TGTGCCATCAATGGCAGGGGAGTTGATTCACCCCTCCACTTT.

This clonotype was recorded many times. The chain carries TRBV20-1 and TRBJ2-1; 11 bases map to TRBD2. There are 16 residues in the CDR3. V was pared by 6 bases and J by 7 bases, with 14 bases of the junction left unmatched. Germline V gene data show CDR1 as DFQATT and CDR2 as SNEGSKA (reference sequence). As DNA, the CDR3 is TGCAGTGCCAAGGGGGGCCTAGCGGGAGGCAAAAATGAGCAGTTCTTC. It is translated as CSAKGGLAGGKNEQFF.

The CDR3 DNA reads as TGCGCCAGCGGCACCCCCGGGGGACTAGCGGGAGCCAAAAACATTCAGTACTTC. It specifies CASGTPGGLAGAKNIQYF. The J gene is TRBJ2-4, the V gene TRBV10-2, with 12 bases that match TRBD2. Germline trimming cut 8 bases from V and 0 bases from J; bases unmatched to any gene: 11. Germline V gene data show CDR1 as WSHSY and CDR2 as SAAADI. The CDR3 is 18 amino acids.

This clonotype was seen a handful of times. V gene TRBV4-1 combines with J gene TRBJ2-3, with 8 bases fitting TRBD2. The germline V gene has CDR1 MGHRA and CDR2 YSYEKL. The V and J ends lost 3 bases and 1 base, in that order; junction bases with no gene match: 9. This CDR3 spans 17 amino acids. The CDR3 is CASSHPPASGRTDTQYF. For the CDR3, the DNA is TGCGCCAGCAGCCACCCCCCGGCTAGCGGGCGCACAGATACGCAGTATTTT.

This clonotype was counted only a few times. This chain uses TRBV12-3 or TRBV12-4 with TRBJ2-3; tentatively, D is TRBD2 (5 bases). V lost 7 bases, J lost 6 bases, and 20 bases lay in between. CDR3 length: 15 amino acids. As DNA, the CDR3 is TGTGCCAGCACCCCGGTCGGATTGGAGGTGGATACGCAGTATTTT. Translated, it gives CASTPVGLEVDTQYF.

This clonotype was observed many times. The chain employs TRBV20-1 and TRBJ2-3, with 7 nucleotides matching TRBD2. V shed 1 base, J shed 0 bases, and the junction held 13 bases outside the gene matches. Germline V CDR1 and CDR2: DFQATT, SNEGSKA (reference sequence). This CDR3 has 18 residues. In nucleotides, the CDR3 is TGCAGTGCTAGAGCCCCTTTGGGGGGGGAGCCTAGCACAGATACGCAGTATTTT. It specifies CSARAPLGGEPSTDTQYF.

The table lists this clonotype with a few counts. The chain has TRBV7-6 and TRBJ2-1, with 9 bases lining up with TRBD1. This CDR3 spans 16 amino acids. Germline lookup yields CDR1 SGHVS and CDR2 FNYEAQ. V trimming: 0 bases; J trimming: 5 bases; junction bases outside the gene matches: 5. The CDR3 coding sequence is TGTGCCAGCAGCTTAGCTAGGGACAGGGTGAACAATGAGCAGTTCTTC. It yields the protein CASSLARDRVNNEQFF.

This clonotype appeared a few times. V is TRBV6-2 or TRBV6-3 and J is TRBJ2-3, with TRBD2 matching over 9 bases. The CDR3 totals 20 residues. Unmatched junction bases numbered 21, after V lost 7 bases and J lost 1 base. The V gene's germline CDR1 is MNHEY and CDR2 SVGEGT. Here the CDR3 reads CASIKTWSSGTLRGTDTQYF. For the CDR3, the DNA is TGTGCCAGCATCAAAACTTGGTCTAGCGGGACGCTTCGCGGCACAGATACGCAGTATTTT.

This clonotype was seen only a few times. The rearrangement uses TRBV20-1 and TRBJ1-6, with 7 nucleotides matching TRBD1. Germline assignment: CDR1 DFQATT and CDR2 SNEGSKA (reference sequence). This CDR3 is built from 17 residues. V lost 0 bases to trimming and J lost 10 bases; unmatched junction nucleotides: 15. The CDR3 sequence: CSARELFRQGDRSPLHF. The CDR3 bases are TGCAGTGCTAGAGAACTTTTTCGACAGGGTGATAGGTCACCCCTCCACTTT.

This clonotype was picked up a small number of times. This chain connects TRBV20-1 to TRBJ1-6; D is perhaps TRBD1 (5 bases). Trimming took 2 bases from V and 7 from J, leaving 9 bases between them. CDR1 is DFQATT, CDR2 SNEGSKA, per germline (reference sequence). The CDR3 spans 13 residues. The DNA of the CDR3 is TGCAGTGCTAGATCGGGGACGAATTCACCCCTCCACTTT. Its protein is CSARSGTNSPLHF.

This clonotype showed up just a few times. The CDR3 loop reads CASSEGWGEQFF. DNA for the CDR3: TGTGCCAGCAGCGAGGGATGGGGTGAGCAGTTCTTC. The chain employs TRBV11-2 and TRBJ2-1; D is perhaps TRBD2 (5 bases). Germline V CDR1 and CDR2: SGHAT, FQNNGV. Trimming took off 5 bases at V and 9 bases at J, with 11 bases between the two ends. The CDR3 is 12 amino acids.

This clonotype has just a few counts. The rearrangement joins TRBV10-1 to TRBJ2-2; 8 bases agree with TRBD1. V was clipped by 9 bases and J by 0 bases; unmatched bases: 9. Germline-derived CDR1 and CDR2 are WNHNN and SYGVQD (reference sequence). The length of the CDR3 is 16 residues. The CDR3 nucleotides read TGCGCCAGTCATTGGGACAGGAGGGCGAACACCGGGGAGCTGTTTTTT. Protein product: CASHWDRRANTGELFF.

In this sample, this clonotype turned up a few times. The chain couples TRBV12-3 or TRBV12-4 to TRBJ2-3; 8 bases align to TRBD1. After removal of 7 bases from V and 5 bases from J, the junction contained 8 bases not matched to a gene. The CDR3 covers 14 residues. The CDR3 sequence is CASTMDRVGDTQYF. In DNA, the CDR3 is TGTGCCAGCACAATGGACAGGGTGGGAGATACGCAGTATTTT.

The V gene is TRBV7-2, the J gene TRBJ2-3; 11 bases match TRBD2. The CDR3 spans 16 residues. J gave up 3 bases and V 2 bases, and 4 bases lay outside the gene matches. Germline V gene lookup returns CDR1 SGHTA and CDR2 FQGNSA. In nucleotides, the CDR3 is TGTGCCAGCAGCTTAATGGCTAGCGGGGGGACAGATACGCAGTATTTT. Its protein product is CASSLMASGGTDTQYF.

Only a few counts were recorded for this clonotype. V and J are TRBV7-2 and TRBJ2-4; D gene uncertain. Between the trimmed V and J ends, which lost 4 bases and 6 bases, there was a span of 10 bases. This CDR3 comprises 13 residues. Germline-derived CDR1 and CDR2 are SGHTA and FQGNSA. CDR3 in amino acids: CASSSDVGNIQYF. For the CDR3, the DNA is TGTGCCAGCAGCTCAGACGTGGGAAACATTCAGTACTTC.

The rearrangement links TRBV7-2 to TRBJ1-2; tentatively, D is TRBD1 (5 bases). CDR3 length equals 14 residues. V was cut by 2 bases and J by 5 bases, with 12 bases left in between. CDR1 and CDR2 (germline): SGHTA, FQGNSA. DNA of the CDR3: TGTGCCAGCAGCTTACCGGGACTGGCTTATGGCTACACCTTC. It codes for CASSLPGLAYGYTF.

The V and J genes are TRBV5-1 and TRBJ2-1, with 10 positions matching TRBD1. The germline V gene has CDR1 SGHRS and CDR2 YFSETQ. The CDR3 length is 16 residues. The V and J ends lost 4 bases and 10 bases, in that order; junction bases with no gene match: 14. The CDR3 nucleotides are TGCGCCAGCAGCCCGAGGACAGGGGGGTTTTGGGGAGAGCAGTTCTTC. Residues: CASSPRTGGFWGEQFF.

There are a few counts of this clonotype. This chain links TRBV24-1 with TRBJ1-2; the D gene is possibly TRBD1 (5 bases). With 3 bases removed from V and 4 bases from J, the gap between germline ends came to 11 bases. The CDR3 is 14 amino acids. Per the germline V gene, CDR1 is KGHDR and CDR2 is SFDVKD. The DNA for the CDR3 is TGTGCCACCAGTGATCAGGGCCGCGGCTATGGCTACACCTTC. Protein: CATSDQGRGYGYTF.